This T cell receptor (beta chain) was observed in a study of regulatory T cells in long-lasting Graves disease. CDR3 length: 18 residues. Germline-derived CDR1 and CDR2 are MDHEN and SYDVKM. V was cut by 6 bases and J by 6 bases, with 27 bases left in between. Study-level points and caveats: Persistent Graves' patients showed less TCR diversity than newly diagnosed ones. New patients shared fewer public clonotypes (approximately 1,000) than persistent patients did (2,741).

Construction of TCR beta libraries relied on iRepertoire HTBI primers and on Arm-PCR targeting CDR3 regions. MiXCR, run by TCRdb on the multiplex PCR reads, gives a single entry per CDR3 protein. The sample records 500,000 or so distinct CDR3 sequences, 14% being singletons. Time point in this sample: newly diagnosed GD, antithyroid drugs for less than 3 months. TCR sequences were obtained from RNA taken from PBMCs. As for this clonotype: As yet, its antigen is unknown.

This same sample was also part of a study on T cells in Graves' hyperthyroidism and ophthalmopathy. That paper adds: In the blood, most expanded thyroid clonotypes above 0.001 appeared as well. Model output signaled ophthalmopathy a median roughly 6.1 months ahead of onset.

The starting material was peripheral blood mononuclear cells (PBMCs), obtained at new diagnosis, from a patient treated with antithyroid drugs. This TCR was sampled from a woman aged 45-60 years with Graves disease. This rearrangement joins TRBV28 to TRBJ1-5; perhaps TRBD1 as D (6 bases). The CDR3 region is CASSRRIPAGTMAQPQHF. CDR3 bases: TGTGCCAGCAGCCGTAGAATTCCGGCGGGGACAATGGCTCAGCCCCAGCATTTT.